Listed below are T cell receptor beta chains from one sample, sequenced in a study of T-cell reconstitution after alpha-beta-depleted transplantation in children. Via MiXCR, TCRdb re-called the PCR reads, giving one row per CDR3 protein. The sample includes about 200,000 distinct CDR3 sequences, roughly 7% seen only once; the top ten take 5.5% to 6.5%. Sequencing used PBMCs, obtained before TCRalphabeta/CD19-depleted stem cell transplant. These receptors were obtained from a boy aged 2-9 years with acute lymphoblastic leukemia, due to receive a stem cell transplant. CDR3s include the opening cysteine and the closing phenylalanine or tryptophan.

TRBV7-2	TRBJ1-2	CASSFVGPPFNYGYTF
TRBV11-2	TRBJ1-5	CASSGGGRVIQPQHF
TRBV9	TRBJ1-2	CASSAGPGQEGYTF
TRBV13	TRBJ1-2	CASSLGRTGYGYTF
TRBV4-2	TRBJ2-7	CASSQDRFDDKSYF
TRBV29-1	TRBJ2-1	CSVVLVLYNEQFF
TRBV5-1	TRBJ2-5	CASSSTGAETQYF
TRBV21-1	TRBJ2-7	CASSRGTRLATSYEQYF
TRBV4-1	TRBJ2-1	CASSQSLAVGNEQFF
TRBV4-2	TRBJ2-7	CASSQNADRVSYEQYF
TRBV19	TRBJ1-1	CARRRENTEAFF
TRBV11-2	TRBJ2-3	CASSLRSWGDSVNSDTQYF
TRBV5-1	TRBJ2-3	CASSYRTPSTDTQYF
TRBV29-1	TRBJ2-5	CSVAGAGGLETQYF
TRBV15	TRBJ1-6	CATSLTRAGNSPLHF
TRBV7-9	TRBJ2-1	CASSLGGPWPNEQFF
TRBV29-1	TRBJ2-7	CSVARDNRYEQYF
TRBV4-3	TRBJ1-6	CASSQVRDRPLHF
TRBV29-1	TRBJ1-3	CSVEGLNTIYF
TRBV3-1	TRBJ2-1	CASSQDVVRDEQFF
TRBV28	TRBJ2-7	CASTLASTYEQYF
TRBV6-5	TRBJ2-3	CASSTRPEGSDTQYF
TRBV5-1	TRBJ1-1	CASSPQTDLNTEAFF
TRBV7-2	TRBJ1-1	CASSLAWGNTEAFF
TRBV7-9	TRBJ1-1	CASSLATGGTEAFF
TRBV3-1	TRBJ2-3	CASSQEAGAGEDTQYF
TRBV7-2	TRBJ2-7	CASSPLLGETSPMYF
TRBV29-1	TRBJ1-1	CSVEDTAGPNTEAFF
TRBV28	TRBJ1-2	CASSLTRGYGYTF
TRBV6-5	TRBJ2-4	CASSIQLAGENIQYF
TRBV20-1	TRBJ1-2	CSAFDREGYGYTF
TRBV3-1	TRBJ2-6	CASSQVADRGTGANVLTF
TRBV2	TRBJ2-3	CASSDLAGTDTQYF
TRBV20-1	TRBJ1-5	CSAGQGAGNNQPQHF
TRBV7-9	TRBJ2-7	CASSSLDGGLGREQYF
TRBV5-5	TRBJ1-2	CASRLREGRGNGYTF
TRBV19	TRBJ2-7	CASSITPGLTYEQYF
TRBV20-1	TRBJ2-5	CSAWGTGGKETQYF
TRBV7-2	TRBJ1-5	CASSLAAGRVDQPQHF
TRBV5-1	TRBJ2-5	CASSLFGSSQETQYF
TRBV20-1	TRBJ1-5	CSARDSRESQHF
TRBV20-1	TRBJ2-3	CSATLTDTQYF
TRBV28	TRBJ2-1	CASSRSPNNEQFF
TRBV3-1	TRBJ2-3	CASSQSGRGTDTQYF
TRBV14	TRBJ2-2	CASSQDSSGTNTGELFF
TRBV27	TRBJ2-5	CASSLGGFETQYF
TRBV5-8	TRBJ2-3	CASSSPRGTQYF
TRBV4-2	TRBJ2-1	CASSPLGAGFTYNEQFF
TRBV29-1	TRBJ1-2	CSVGGQSDGYTF
TRBV4-3	TRBJ2-3	CASSLLVASGDAGDTQYF
TRBV29-1	TRBJ1-2	CSADDRDYGYTF
TRBV5-1	TRBJ2-2	CASSSTANTGELFF
TRBV29-1	TRBJ1-1	CSVEDTRATEAFF